The entry below gives a single TCR beta chain sequence along with its context. In this sample, this clonotype turned up a few times. What antigen it recognizes has not been identified. There are no base qualities to consult, and no much larger clone falls within one base. This sample is drawn from a study of T-cell memory formation after mild COVID-19 (dated by TCRdb to the early 2020s). With respect to the entire study: Most TCR sequence clusters were specific to one of the two donors. In a couple of donors, T-cell clones that expanded and contracted after mild COVID-19 were tracked by sequencing TCRalpha and TCRbeta repertoires over time. Two young, previously healthy adult volunteers, one female and one male, were included in the cohort. Results the study describes overall, beyond this receptor: Clones contracting from day 15 to 85 had balanced CD4/CD8 phenotypes, while a second wave expanding from day 15 to 37 was biased towards CD4+. Some responding clones were detected in pre-infection memory, suggesting pre-existing cross-reactive memory T cells joined the SARS-CoV-2 response. Contracting CD4+ clones were located mainly in the CM and EM memory subsets, whereas CD8+ clones were found to be enriched in EMRA. Only a couple of mild cases were covered by the study, and larger cohorts that include severe cases with pre-infection samples were considered necessary. Whether the second-wave clones peaking on day 37 were SARS-CoV-2 specific was not confirmed.

Measured from the cysteine to the phenylalanine, the CDR3 is 17 residues long. CDR3 DNA is the only sequence kept; it has 51 bases, read in frame from the first base. V sheds 6 bases and J sheds 0 bases, leaving 18 bases between their ends. From a lookup of the germline V gene, CDR1 and CDR2 are MNHEY and SVGEGT. TCRdb shows the sequencer as Illumina NovaSeq 6000. TCRalpha and TCRbeta cDNA libraries were constructed by 5'RACE with constant-segment primers, with sample barcodes and unique molecular identifiers being introduced. Trizol reagent was used to extract RNA from every sample. Amplification of the libraries took two PCR steps, and the second step added a second sample barcode plus Illumina TruSeq adapters. Libraries were sequenced on an Illumina NovaSeq with 2 x 150 bp paired-end reads. Regarding the original processing steps: Reads were demultiplexed and collapsed into UMI-guided consensus sequences with migec v1.2.7. With mixcr v2.1.11, UMI consensuses were aligned to TRA and TRB V and J templates and assembled into clonotypes. A clonotype was counted as expanded or contracted only if both edgeR and NoisET called the change significant, with noise models trained on biological replicates. For edgeR calls, the thresholds were a false discovery rate-adjusted p below 0.01 and a log2 fold-change of 1. As an exploratory analysis of dynamics, max-normalized trajectories of the 1000 most abundant clonotypes were examined by PCA with hierarchical clustering. The CD4 or CD8 phenotype of responding clones was assigned using the separately sequenced CD4+ and CD8+ repertoires. TCRdb redid the processing of the public reads, applying fastp at Q25 and MiXCR, and retained in-frame beta chains. When rows share a CDR3 protein, they turn into one entry using the most common DNA and genes. TCRdb, rather than the study authors, made the V and J calls. The table for this sample lists about 440,000 distinct CDR3 sequences; over 15% of them were counted only once. 8.4% of the sample belongs to the ten largest clones.

Ficoll-Paque density gradient centrifugation was the method used to isolate PBMCs. The rearranged chain carries TRBV6-2 or TRBV6-3 and TRBJ1-5; TRBD1 is a possible D gene, resting on 6 matching bases. The clonotype was recovered from an adult woman who had mild COVID-19 (a few samples of this study predate the infection). The sample titles of this study are shuffled in the database, so cell type and time point are left out; the donor was told from shared clones. Sequenced: PBMCs or a T cell subset sorted from them (not recorded which). The CDR3 corresponds to CASRNIRQGLSNQPQHF. The DNA reads TGTGCCAGCAGGAACATTCGTCAGGGGCTTAGCAATCAGCCCCAGCATTTT.